This T cell receptor beta chain was sequenced during a study of T cells in narcolepsy. Study-wide points: Autoreactive HCRT-specific and TRIB2-specific clonotypes were marked in same-patient CSF-versus-blood CD4+ comparisons.

Here immunoSEQ multiplex PCR was the method, and the copy in TCRdb shows in-frame clones only, minus some. The data hold under 40,000 clones, with 80% to 85% observed a single time. V was shortened by 4 bases and J by 5 bases, with 11 bases between the two germline ends. Germline assignment: CDR1 MNHEY and CDR2 SMNVEV (reference sequence). The CDR3 is 13 amino acids. With regard to this clone: Its antigen is currently unknown.

Sequencing was performed on memory (CD45RA-) CD4+ T cells from blood. The chain carries TRBV27 and TRBJ1-2, with D perhaps matching TRBD1 (5 bases). This clonotype originated in a human donor in good health. CDR3 DNA: TGTGCCAGCAGTTCTCAGGGATGGTATGGCTACACCTTC. It yields the protein CASSSQGWYGYTF.